The rows below give T cell receptor beta chains drawn from one sample of a study of cytomegalovirus exposure and HLA in healthy donors. The method was immunoSEQ multiplex PCR; TCRdb's version includes in-frame clones alone and lacks a portion of them. The sample has under 200,000 clones; 77% are singletons. Sequenced: PBMCs. These receptors originate from a female donor in good health and CMV-seronegative. Each CDR3 is given with its conserved first and last residue. The D gene is left open where the match is weak. Size is stated for part of the rows, as once, few or many counts, or as a class when the clone is expanded.

d_call	v_call	j_call	clone_size	cdr3_aa	cdr3_nt
TRBD1	TRBV6-1	TRBJ2-7	.	CASSDADRDPSYEQYF	TGTGCCAGCAGTGATGCGGACAGGGATCCCTCCTACGAGCAGTACTTC
TRBD2	TRBV30	TRBJ2-7	once	CAWSEIGEGEQYF	TGTGCCTGGAGTGAGATCGGGGAGGGCGAGCAGTACTTC
.	TRBV4-3	TRBJ1-2	.	CASSQEGRGPGYTF	TGCGCCAGCAGCCAAGAAGGGAGAGGGCCTGGCTACACCTTC
.	TRBV19	TRBJ2-7	.	CASSPLGGSYEQYF	TGTGCCAGTAGTCCCCTGGGAGGCTCCTACGAGCAGTACTTC
TRBD1	TRBV4-3	TRBJ1-5	.	CASSQDRDNQPQHF	TGCGCCAGCAGCCAGGACAGGGATAATCAGCCCCAGCATTTT
.	TRBV14	TRBJ1-2	.	CASSAVNYGYTF	TGTGCCAGCAGCGCGGTTAACTATGGCTACACCTTC
TRBD1	TRBV6-1	TRBJ2-1	few	CASSEVIQGADEQFF	TGTGCCAGCAGTGAAGTTATTCAGGGGGCGGATGAGCAGTTCTTC
.	TRBV5-4	TRBJ2-3	.	CASSLEGGATDTQYF	TGTGCCAGCAGCTTGGAAGGGGGGGCCACAGATACGCAGTATTTT
.	TRBV11-2	TRBJ1-2	few	CASSLVQAGYTF	TGTGCCAGCAGCTTAGTGCAGGCTGGCTACACCTTC
TRBD1	TRBV6-5	TRBJ2-7	.	CASTPDDRASYEQYF	TGTGCCAGCACCCCGGACGACAGGGCCTCCTACGAGCAGTACTTC
TRBD1	TRBV9	TRBJ2-5	.	CASSARGTAKETQYF	TGTGCCAGCAGCGCCCGAGGGACAGCCAAAGAGACCCAGTACTTC
.	TRBV9	TRBJ2-5	.	CASSVEGSGGNKETQYF	TGTGCCAGCAGCGTAGAGGGTAGCGGAGGGAATAAAGAGACCCAGTACTTC
.	TRBV6-6	TRBJ2-5	once	CASSYLAVGETQYF	TGTGCCAGCAGTTACCTGGCGGTAGGCGAGACCCAGTACTTC
.	TRBV14	TRBJ1-6	.	CASSQRVRGGSGSPLHF	TGTGCCAGCAGCCAAAGGGTTCGAGGAGGCTCCGGTTCACCCCTCCACTTT
TRBD1	TRBV19	TRBJ2-7	.	CASSRDRDVHEQYF	TGTGCCAGTAGTAGGGACAGGGATGTACACGAGCAGTACTTC
TRBD1	TRBV30	TRBJ1-2	.	CAWSPGQADGYTF	TGTGCCTGGAGTCCCGGACAGGCAGATGGCTACACCTTC
.	TRBV28	TRBJ2-3	.	CASLPGVTFPDTQYF	TGTGCCAGTCTCCCCGGGGTCACTTTCCCAGATACGCAGTATTTT
TRBD2	TRBV7-6	TRBJ2-3	.	CASSPLAGAGDTQYF	TGTGCCAGCAGCCCATTAGCGGGAGCAGGAGATACGCAGTATTTT
.	TRBV10-1	TRBJ1-2	.	CASSRDTNYGYTF	TGCGCCAGCAGCCGGGACACTAACTATGGCTACACCTTC
TRBD2	TRBV7-2	TRBJ2-7	.	CASSLPSGGEQYF	TGTGCCAGCAGCTTACCTAGCGGGGGGGAGCAGTACTTC
TRBD1	TRBV7-3	TRBJ2-7	.	CASSLLQLKDRGEDEQYF	TGTGCCAGCAGCTTACTCCAACTCAAGGACAGGGGTGAGGACGAGCAGTACTTC
.	TRBV5-1	TRBJ2-7	.	CASSLDGSGLNEQYF	TGCGCCAGCAGCCTGGACGGGTCCGGTCTCAACGAGCAGTACTTC
TRBD1	TRBV25-1	TRBJ1-4	.	CASSEYSGTGAEKLFF	TGTGCCAGCAGTGAATATAGTGGGACAGGGGCTGAAAAACTGTTTTTT
.	TRBV7-6	TRBJ2-6	.	CASSLGARVESGANVLTF	TGTGCCAGCAGCTTAGGGGCCAGGGTGGAGTCTGGGGCCAACGTCCTGACTTTC
TRBD2	TRBV7-2	TRBJ2-3	.	CASSLGAGGIGDTQYF	TGTGCCAGCAGCTTAGGGGCGGGAGGGATTGGAGATACGCAGTATTTT
.	TRBV6-6	TRBJ1-3	.	CASSKGPTGSGNTIYF	TGTGCCAGCAGTAAAGGCCCGACGGGCTCTGGAAACACCATATATTTT
.	TRBV5-4	TRBJ1-2	.	CASSFRGSNYGYTF	TGTGCCAGCAGCTTTCGAGGGTCTAACTATGGCTACACCTTC
.	TRBV5-1	TRBJ1-3	.	CASSYQGNENTIYF	TGCGCCAGCAGCTATCAGGGTAACGAAAACACCATATATTTT
TRBD1	TRBV19	TRBJ1-1	few	CASSTQGSAEAFF	TGTGCCAGTAGCACACAGGGGAGCGCTGAAGCTTTCTTT
.	TRBV7-9	TRBJ2-7	.	CASSTHASGAYEQYF	TGTGCCAGCAGCACCCACGCCAGCGGAGCCTACGAGCAGTACTTC
.	TRBV29-1	TRBJ2-3	few	CSSEGGGPGQDTQYF	TGCAGCTCCGAAGGGGGGGGGCCTGGACAAGATACGCAGTATTTT
TRBD1	TRBV5-6	TRBJ1-2	.	CASSFEDRGYGYTF	TGTGCCAGCAGCTTCGAAGACAGGGGCTATGGCTACACCTTC
TRBD1	TRBV7-6	TRBJ1-5	.	CASSQTGGKGPQHF	TGTGCCAGCAGCCAGACAGGGGGAAAAGGGCCCCAGCATTTT
.	TRBV19	TRBJ1-1	once	CASSIRGKATEAFF	TGTGCCAGTAGTATCCGGGGTAAGGCCACTGAAGCTTTCTTT